This is a list of T cell receptor beta chains from one sample in a study of molecular identifiers for immune sequencing clone quantification. TCRdb passed the PCR reads through MiXCR, listing each CDR3 protein once. The sample includes about 97,000 distinct CDR3 sequences, about 24% of them seen just once. Sequencing was performed on naive CD8+ T cells from blood, with Jurkat cell RNA spiked in. All receptors come from a human donor in good health. Some libraries in this study had Jurkat cell RNA spiked in. Both conserved end residues are part of each CDR3. D genes are given only for firm matches. A clone size is listed for some rows: how often the clone was seen (once, few, many), or a class if it is expanded.

TRBJ2-2	TRBV6-1	-	-	CASSEVEENPNTEELFF	TGTGCCAGCAGTGAAGTAGAGGAGAACCCGAACACCGAGGAGCTGTTTTTT
TRBJ2-3	TRBV4-3	-	-	CASSQAGVDTQYF	TGCGCCAGCAGCCAAGCTGGGGTAGATACGCAGTATTTT
TRBJ1-3	TRBV7-2	-	many	CASSPGDSGNTIYF	TGTGCCAGCAGCCCCGGGGACTCTGGAAACACCATATATTTT
TRBJ2-5	TRBV6-2/TRBV6-3	-	-	CARAVWMTPSF	TGTGCCCGCGCAGTCTGGATGACGCCGTCTTTC
TRBJ1-1	TRBV7-9	-	once	CASTPRGLITEALF	TGTGCCAGCACCCCGCGGGGCCTGATCACTGAAGCTCTCTTT
TRBJ2-1	TRBV6-2/TRBV6-3	TRBD2	-	CASSSTSGGAYNEQFF	TGTGCCAGCAGTTCAACTAGCGGGGGGGCCTACAATGAGCAGTTCTTC
TRBJ2-7	TRBV2	-	-	CVSERRSSYEQYF	TGTGTCAGCGAAAGGCGGAGCTCCTACGAGCAGTACTTC
TRBJ2-5	TRBV7-6	-	once	CASSSAPGTQETQYF	TGTGCCAGCAGCTCAGCCCCGGGAACCCAAGAGACCCAGTACTTC
TRBJ1-2	TRBV12-3/TRBV12-4	-	many	CASSSSGNYGYTF	TGTGCCAGCAGTTCCTCCGGGAACTATGGCTACACCTTC
TRBJ2-1	TRBV12-3/TRBV12-4	-	many	CASSLQHEQFF	TGTGCCAGCAGTTTACAGCATGAGCAGTTCTTC